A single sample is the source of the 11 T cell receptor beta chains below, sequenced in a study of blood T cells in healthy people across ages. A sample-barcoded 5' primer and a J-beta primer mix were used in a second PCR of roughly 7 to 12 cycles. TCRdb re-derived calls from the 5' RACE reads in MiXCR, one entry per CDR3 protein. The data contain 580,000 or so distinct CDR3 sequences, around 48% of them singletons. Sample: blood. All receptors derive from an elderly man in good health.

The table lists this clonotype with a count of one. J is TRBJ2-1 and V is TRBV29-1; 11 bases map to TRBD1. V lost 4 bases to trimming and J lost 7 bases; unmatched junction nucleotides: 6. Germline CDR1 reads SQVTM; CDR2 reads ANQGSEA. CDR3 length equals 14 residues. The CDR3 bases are TGCAGCGTTGGGTGGGACAGGGGGGCAAATGAGCAGTTCTTC. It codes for CSVGWDRGANEQFF.

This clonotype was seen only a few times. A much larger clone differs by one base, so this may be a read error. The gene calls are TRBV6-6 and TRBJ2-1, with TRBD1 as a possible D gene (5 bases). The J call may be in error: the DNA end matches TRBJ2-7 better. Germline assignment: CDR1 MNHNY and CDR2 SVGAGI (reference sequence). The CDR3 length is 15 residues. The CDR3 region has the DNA TGTGCCAGCAGTTACGAAGGGGCCTCCTACAATGAGCAGTACTTC. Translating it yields CASSYEGASYNEQYF.

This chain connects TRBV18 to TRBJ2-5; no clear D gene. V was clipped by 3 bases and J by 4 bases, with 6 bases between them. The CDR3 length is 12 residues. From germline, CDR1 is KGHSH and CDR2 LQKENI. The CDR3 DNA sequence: TGTGCCAGCTCACCCGCAAGAGAGACCCAGTACTTC. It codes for CASSPARETQYF.

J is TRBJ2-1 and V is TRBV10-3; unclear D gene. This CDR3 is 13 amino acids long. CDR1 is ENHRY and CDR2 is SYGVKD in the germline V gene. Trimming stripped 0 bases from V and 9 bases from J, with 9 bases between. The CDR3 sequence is CAISESRLGEQFF. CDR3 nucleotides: TGTGCCATCAGTGAGTCGAGGCTTGGTGAGCAGTTCTTC.

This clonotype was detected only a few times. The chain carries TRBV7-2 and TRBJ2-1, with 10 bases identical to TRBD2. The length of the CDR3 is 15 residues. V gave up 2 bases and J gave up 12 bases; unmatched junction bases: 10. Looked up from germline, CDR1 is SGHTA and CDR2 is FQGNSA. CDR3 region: CASSLKLAGGDTQFF. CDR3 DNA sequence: TGTGCCAGCAGCTTAAAATTAGCGGGGGGTGATACGCAGTTCTTC.

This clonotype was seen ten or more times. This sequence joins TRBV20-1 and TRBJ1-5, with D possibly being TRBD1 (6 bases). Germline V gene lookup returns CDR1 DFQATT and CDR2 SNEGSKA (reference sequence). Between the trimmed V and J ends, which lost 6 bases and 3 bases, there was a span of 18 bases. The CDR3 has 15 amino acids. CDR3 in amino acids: CSAHGTGLNNQPQHF. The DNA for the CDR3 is TGCAGTGCCCATGGCACAGGGTTGAACAATCAGCCCCAGCATTTT.

CDR3 DNA sequence: TGCAGTGCCACCGCGGGACTAGCGGGGGGTTATACCTACGAGCAGTACTTC. It codes for CSATAGLAGGYTYEQYF. The genes are TRBV20-1 and TRBJ2-7, with TRBD2 matching over 15 bases. Trimming cost V 6 bases and J 2 bases; bases outside gene matches: 11. This CDR3 is 17 amino acids long. CDR1 and CDR2 (germline): DFQATT, SNEGSKA (reference sequence).

CDR3 amino acids: CASSQDQGNTEAFF. CDR3 in DNA: TGCGCCAGCAGCCAAGATCAAGGCAACACTGAAGCTTTCTTT. This chain uses TRBV4-3 with TRBJ1-1; D call uncertain. The CDR3 extends over 14 amino acids. Germline values: CDR1 LGHNA, CDR2 YSLEER. V was cut by 0 bases and J by 2 bases, with 7 bases left in between.

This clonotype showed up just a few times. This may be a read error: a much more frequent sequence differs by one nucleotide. CDR3 protein: CASSLVDERYEQYF. In DNA form, the CDR3 reads TGTGCCAGCAGTTTAGTCGATGAACGCTACGAGCAGTACTTC. The rearrangement uses TRBV6-6 and TRBJ2-7, with no clear D. The ends were cut back, 4 bases at V and 3 bases at J, with 13 bases in the middle. Looked up from germline, CDR1 is MNHNY and CDR2 is SVGAGI (reference sequence). The CDR3 is made up of 14 amino acids.

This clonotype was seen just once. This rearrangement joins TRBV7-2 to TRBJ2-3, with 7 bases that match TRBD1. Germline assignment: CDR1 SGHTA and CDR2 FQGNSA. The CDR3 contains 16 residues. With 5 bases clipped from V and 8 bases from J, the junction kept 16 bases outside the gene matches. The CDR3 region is CASSASTGTEGATQYF. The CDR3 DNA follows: TGTGCCAGCAGCGCTTCGACCGGGACAGAGGGGGCTACGCAGTATTTT.

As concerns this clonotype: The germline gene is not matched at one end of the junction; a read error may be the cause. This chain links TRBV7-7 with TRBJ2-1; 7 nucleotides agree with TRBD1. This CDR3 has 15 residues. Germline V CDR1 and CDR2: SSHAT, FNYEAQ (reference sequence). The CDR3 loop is CASSVGQNSYNEQFF. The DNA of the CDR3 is TGTGCTAGCAGCGTGGGACAGAACTCCTACAATGAGCAGTTCTTC.